The 6 T cell receptor beta chains in this list originate from one sample, sequenced in a study of identical twins. TCRdb ran MiXCR on the 5' RACE reads and lists one entry per CDR3 protein. The sample holds more than 5 distinct CDR3 sequences. Sequenced material: CD8+ T cells sorted from blood. The receptors originated from a woman aged 18-30 years in good health. This table probably holds off-target reads from a library built for another chain.

V usage is TRBV6-2 or TRBV6-3 and J usage is TRBJ2-4; D not resolved. Trimming removed 0 bases from V and 9 bases from J, with 3 bases in between. Germline V CDR1 and CDR2: MNHEY, SVGEGT. The CDR3 has 11 residues. The CDR3 protein is CASSYSGIQYF. The CDR3 DNA reads as TGTGCCAGCAGTTACTCAGGCATTCAGTACTTC.

Details on this clonotype: One end of the junction is discordant with germline, which a read error may explain. The gene calls are TRBV24-1 and TRBJ2-2; the D is unclear. Germline CDR1 is KGHDR and CDR2 is SFDVKD. CDR3 length: 14 residues. The CDR3 DNA follows: TGTGCCGCCGCTGATTCTGGTGGCTACAATAAGCTGATTTTT. Its protein is CAAADSGGYNKLIF.

V gene TRBV1 combines with J gene TRBJ1-1. TRBV1 is a listed pseudogene. The CDR3 has 10 amino acids. This chain's CDR3 is CTSSQGDMRF. CDR3 DNA sequence: TGCACCAGCAGCCAAGGCGACATGCGCTTT.

The chain employs TRBV2 and TRAJ4. A beta chain and an alpha-chain J call do not go together. There are 13 residues in the CDR3. The germline CDR1 and CDR2 sequences are SNHLY and FYNNEI. CDR3 nucleotides: TGTGCCCTCCGTCCTGGTGGCTACAATAAGCTGATTTTT. Translated: CALRPGGYNKLIF.

A word on this clonotype: A read error may produce the germline difference seen at one junction end. The V gene is TRBV2, the J gene TRBJ1-1, with D unclear. CDR3 length equals 14 residues. CDR1 and CDR2 (germline): SNHLY, FYNNEI. The CDR3 region has the DNA TGTGCCAGCAGTGAGCGAGAAGGAACCTACAAATACATCTTT. Translated: CASSEREGTYKYIF.

Of note for this clonotype: Mismatch with germline at one junction end may stem from a read error. The V call is TRBV3-1, the J call TRBJ1-5; D possibly corresponds to TRBD1 (5 bases). Per germline, CDR1 LGHDT and CDR2 YNNKEL (reference sequence). The CDR3 contains 15 residues. CDR3 protein: CPFRDILLENEKLTF. The CDR3 bases are TGTCCTTTCAGGGATATACTTTTGGAAAATGAGAAATTAACCTTT.